The following is a TCR beta chain sequence with its context. The data stem from a study of sequential checkpoint blockade in melanoma. This sample's treatment: randomized to nivolumab then ipilimumab (arm A) or the reverse (arm B). No patient had prior DNA-damaging chemotherapy. PBMC sorting kept live CD3+CD8+ cells without CD19 or CD56. Trimming removed 5 bases from V and 5 bases from J, with 15 bases in between. The CDR3 length is 14 residues. Germline V lookup: CDR1 SSHAT, CDR2 FNYEAQ (reference sequence). The method was immunoSEQ multiplex PCR; TCRdb's version includes in-frame clones alone and lacks a portion of them. Of more than 10,000 clones listed, 74% are singletons.

The chain joins TRBV7-7 to TRBJ2-5, with D possibly being TRBD1 (6 bases). The specimen was CD8+ T cells sorted from blood (inferred from file names), collected from a patient given nivolumab and ipilimumab in sequence. This receptor was taken from a human donor with melanoma. The CDR3 spells CASSQGGQGETQYF. The CDR3 DNA sequence: TGTGCCAGCAGCCAGGGCGGCCAGGGGGAGACCCAGTACTTC.